This TCR beta chain appears in the sequencing data of a study of blood T cells in healthy people across ages. J lost 0 bases, V lost 1 base, and 0 bases had no gene match. The CDR3 extends over 16 amino acids. Germline V gene lookup returns CDR1 SGHNT and CDR2 YENEEA. For the second PCR, which ran for roughly 6 to 11 cycles, a sample-barcoded 5' primer and a J-beta primer mix were used. At least 3 million CDR3-containing paired-end reads were obtained per sample. TCRdb analysed the 5' RACE reads with MiXCR anew, one entry per CDR3 protein. The sample records hundreds of thousands of distinct CDR3 sequences, roughly two fifths being singletons.

Sequenced material: blood. J is TRBJ2-1 and V is TRBV11-3; 10 bases align to TRBD2. This sequence originates from a man older than 75 in good health. CDR3: CASSLASGSSYNEQFF. As DNA, the CDR3 is TGTGCCAGCAGCTTAGCTAGCGGGAGCTCCTACAATGAGCAGTTCTTC.